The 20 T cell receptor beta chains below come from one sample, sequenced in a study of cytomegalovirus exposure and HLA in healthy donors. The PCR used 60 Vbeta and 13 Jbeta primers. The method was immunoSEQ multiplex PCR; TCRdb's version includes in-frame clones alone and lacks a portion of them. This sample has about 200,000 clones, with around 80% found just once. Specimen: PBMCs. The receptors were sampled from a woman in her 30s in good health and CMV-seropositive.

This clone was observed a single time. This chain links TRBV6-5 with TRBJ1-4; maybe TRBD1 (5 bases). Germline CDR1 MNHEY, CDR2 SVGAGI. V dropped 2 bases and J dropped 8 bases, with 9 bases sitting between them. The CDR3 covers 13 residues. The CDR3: CASSYTKGEKLFF. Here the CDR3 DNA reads TGTGCCAGCAGTTACACGAAGGGGGAAAAACTGTTTTTT.

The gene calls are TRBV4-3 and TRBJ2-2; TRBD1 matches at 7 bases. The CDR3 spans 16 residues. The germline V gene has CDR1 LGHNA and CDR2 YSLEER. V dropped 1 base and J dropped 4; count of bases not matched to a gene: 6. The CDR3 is CASSQVFTGATGELFF. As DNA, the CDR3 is TGCGCCAGCAGCCAAGTATTTACAGGGGCCACCGGGGAGCTGTTTTTT.

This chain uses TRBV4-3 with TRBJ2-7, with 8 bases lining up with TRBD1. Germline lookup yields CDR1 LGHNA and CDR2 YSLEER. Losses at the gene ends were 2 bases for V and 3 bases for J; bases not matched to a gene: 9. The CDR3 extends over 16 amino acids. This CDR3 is CASSQSDRESVYEQYF. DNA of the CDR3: TGCGCCAGCAGCCAATCGGACAGGGAGTCCGTCTACGAGCAGTACTTC.

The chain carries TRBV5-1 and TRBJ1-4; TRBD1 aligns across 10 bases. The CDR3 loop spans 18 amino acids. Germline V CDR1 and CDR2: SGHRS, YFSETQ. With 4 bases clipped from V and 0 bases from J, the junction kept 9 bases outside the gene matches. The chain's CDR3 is CASSGRGGQGATNEKLFF. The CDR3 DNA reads TGCGCCAGCAGCGGTAGAGGCGGACAGGGGGCAACTAATGAAAAACTGTTTTTT.

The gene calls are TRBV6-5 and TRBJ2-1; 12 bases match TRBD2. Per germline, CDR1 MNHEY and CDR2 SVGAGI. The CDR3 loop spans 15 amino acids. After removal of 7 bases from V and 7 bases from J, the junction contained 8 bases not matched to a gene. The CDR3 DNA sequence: TGTGCCAGCACCTTACTAGCGGGGGGAGGGAATGAGCAGTTCTTC. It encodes CASTLLAGGGNEQFF.

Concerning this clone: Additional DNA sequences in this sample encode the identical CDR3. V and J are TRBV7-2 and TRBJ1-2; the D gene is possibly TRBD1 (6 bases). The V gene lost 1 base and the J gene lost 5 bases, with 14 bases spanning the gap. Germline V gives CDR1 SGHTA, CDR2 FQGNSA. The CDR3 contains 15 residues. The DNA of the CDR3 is TGTGCCAGCAGCTTAGAGGCCGGGACATATTATGGCTACACCTTC. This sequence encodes CASSLEAGTYYGYTF.

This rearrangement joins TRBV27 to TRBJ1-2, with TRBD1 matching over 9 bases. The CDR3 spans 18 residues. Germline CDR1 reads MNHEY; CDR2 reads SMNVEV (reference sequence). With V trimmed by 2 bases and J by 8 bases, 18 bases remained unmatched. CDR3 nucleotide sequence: TGTGCCAGCAGTTTACAAGACCCGGGACAGGGATTTCTCTACGGCTACACCTTC. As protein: CASSLQDPGQGFLYGYTF.

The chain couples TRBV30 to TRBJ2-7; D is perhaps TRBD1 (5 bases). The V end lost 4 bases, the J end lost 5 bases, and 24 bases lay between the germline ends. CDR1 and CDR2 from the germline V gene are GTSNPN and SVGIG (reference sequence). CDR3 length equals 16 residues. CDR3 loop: CAWMDAEYGPQDEQYF. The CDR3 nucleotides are TGTGCCTGGATGGACGCCGAGTACGGCCCACAGGACGAGCAGTACTTC.

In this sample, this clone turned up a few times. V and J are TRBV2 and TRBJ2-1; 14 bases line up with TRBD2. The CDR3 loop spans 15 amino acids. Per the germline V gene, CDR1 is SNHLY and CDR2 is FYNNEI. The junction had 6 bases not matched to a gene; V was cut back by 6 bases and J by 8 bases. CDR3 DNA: TGTGCCAGCAGCCCGACTAGCGGGAGGGCCCATGAGCAGTTCTTC. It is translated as CASSPTSGRAHEQFF.

For the CDR3, the DNA is TGCGCCAGCAGCTTACAAGGGACAGACCAAGAGACCCAGTACTTC. This sequence encodes CASSLQGTDQETQYF. This chain links TRBV5-1 with TRBJ2-5, with 7 nucleotides matching TRBD1. Looked up from germline, CDR1 is SGHRS and CDR2 is YFSETQ. V lost 2 bases to trimming and J lost 0 bases; unmatched junction nucleotides: 4. The CDR3 extends over 15 amino acids.

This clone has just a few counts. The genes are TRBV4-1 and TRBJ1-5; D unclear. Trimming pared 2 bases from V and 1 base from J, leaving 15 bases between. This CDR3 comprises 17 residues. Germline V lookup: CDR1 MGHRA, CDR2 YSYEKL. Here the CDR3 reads CASSQIPPGLSNQPQHF. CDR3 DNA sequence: TGCGCCAGCAGCCAAATCCCGCCAGGACTGAGCAATCAGCCCCAGCATTTT.

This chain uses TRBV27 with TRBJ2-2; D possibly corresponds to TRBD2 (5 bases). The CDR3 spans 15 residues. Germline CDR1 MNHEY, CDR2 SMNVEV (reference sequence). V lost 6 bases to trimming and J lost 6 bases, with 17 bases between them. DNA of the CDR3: TGTGCCAGCAGCCTTCTGGCGGGTAACGCCGGGGAGCTGTTTTTT. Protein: CASSLLAGNAGELFF.

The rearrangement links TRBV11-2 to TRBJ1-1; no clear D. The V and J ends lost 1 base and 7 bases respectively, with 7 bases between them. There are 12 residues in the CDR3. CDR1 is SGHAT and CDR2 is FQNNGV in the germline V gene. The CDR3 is CASSLVRDEAFF. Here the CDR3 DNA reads TGTGCCAGCAGCTTAGTCCGGGATGAAGCTTTCTTT.

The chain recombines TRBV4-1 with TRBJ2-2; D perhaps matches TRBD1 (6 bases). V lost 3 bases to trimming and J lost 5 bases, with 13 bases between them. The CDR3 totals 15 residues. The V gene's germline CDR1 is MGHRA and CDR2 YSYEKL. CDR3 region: CASSHRGQLTGELFF. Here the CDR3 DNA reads TGCGCCAGCAGCCATCGCGGACAGCTGACCGGGGAGCTGTTTTTT.

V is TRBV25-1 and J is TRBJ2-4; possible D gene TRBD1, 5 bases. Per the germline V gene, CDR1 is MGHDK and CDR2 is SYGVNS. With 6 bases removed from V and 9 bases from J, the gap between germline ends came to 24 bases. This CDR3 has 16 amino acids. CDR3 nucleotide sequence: TGTGCCAGCAGGCCTTTCCTGGACACCCCAAAAGCCATTCAGTACTTC. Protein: CASRPFLDTPKAIQYF.

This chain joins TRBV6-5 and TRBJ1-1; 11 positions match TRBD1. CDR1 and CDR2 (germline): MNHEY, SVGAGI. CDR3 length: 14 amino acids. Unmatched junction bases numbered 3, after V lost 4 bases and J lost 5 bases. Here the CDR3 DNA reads TGTGCCAGCAGTTTAGGACAGGGGGCAACTGAAGCTTTCTTT. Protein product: CASSLGQGATEAFF.

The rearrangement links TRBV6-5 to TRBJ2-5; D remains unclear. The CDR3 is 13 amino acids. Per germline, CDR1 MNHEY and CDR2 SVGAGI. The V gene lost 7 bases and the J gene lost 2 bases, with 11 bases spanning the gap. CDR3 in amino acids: CASTRNSQETQYF. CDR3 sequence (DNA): TGTGCCAGCACCAGGAATAGTCAAGAGACCCAGTACTTC.

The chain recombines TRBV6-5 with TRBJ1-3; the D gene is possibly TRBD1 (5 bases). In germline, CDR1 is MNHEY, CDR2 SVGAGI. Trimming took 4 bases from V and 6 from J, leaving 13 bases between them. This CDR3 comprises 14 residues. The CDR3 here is CASSFQGQANTIYF. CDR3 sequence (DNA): TGTGCCAGCAGTTTCCAGGGTCAGGCAAACACCATATATTTT.

DNA for the CDR3: TGTGCCAGCAGCCAGACATGGAGCGGGGGGGCCGGAGAGACCCAGTACTTC. As protein: CASSQTWSGGAGETQYF. The gene calls are TRBV7-9 and TRBJ2-5; the match to TRBD2 covers 10 bases. Germline values: CDR1 SEHNR, CDR2 FQNEAQ (reference sequence). The CDR3 has 17 residues. Trimming at V came to 5 bases and at J to 4 bases, leaving 13 bases not matched to a gene.

The CDR3 loop is CASSEALASGSSYNEQFF. In DNA, the CDR3 is TGTGCCAGCAGTGAAGCGCTAGCTAGCGGGAGCTCCTACAATGAGCAGTTCTTC. This chain uses TRBV2 with TRBJ2-1, with 10 nucleotides matching TRBD2. Germline trimming cut 0 bases from V and 0 bases from J; bases unmatched to any gene: 5. The CDR3 runs to 18 residues. Germline V gives CDR1 SNHLY, CDR2 FYNNEI. Using reference TRBV2 and TRBJ2-1 for the parts outside the CDR3, the full variable domain is EPEVTQTPSHQVTQMGQEVILRCVPISNHLYFYWYRQILGQKVEFLVSFYNNEISEKSEIFDDQFSVERPDGSNFTLKIRSTKLEDSAMYFCASSEALASGSSYNEQFFGPGTRLTVL.